The 24 T cell receptor beta chains below all came from one sample that was sequenced in a study of blood T cells in healthy people across ages. The use of a sample-barcoded 5' primer and a J-beta primer mix characterized a second PCR of 7 to 11 cycles. TCRdb reprocessed the 5' RACE reads via MiXCR and lists one record per CDR3 protein. The data hold 1,500,000 or so distinct CDR3 sequences, with approximately 39% observed a single time. The sequenced sample was blood. Receptor source: a young woman in good health.

The chain carries TRBV7-2 and TRBJ1-2; the D gene is possibly TRBD1 (5 bases). Germline V lookup: CDR1 SGHTA, CDR2 FQGNSA. Between the trimmed V and J ends, which lost 1 base and 5 bases, there was a span of 20 bases. This CDR3 region has 17 residues. As DNA, the CDR3 is TGTGCCAGCAGCTTAGTTGGAGTTAGGGTAGGGGCTTATGGCTACACCTTC. Protein sequence: CASSLVGVRVGAYGYTF.

This chain joins TRBV3-1 and TRBJ1-2; no clear D. This CDR3 has 16 amino acids. Per germline, CDR1 LGHDT and CDR2 YNNKEL (reference sequence). Trimming took 0 bases from V and 4 from J, leaving 15 bases between them. The CDR3 is CASSQDGVPASYGYTF. The CDR3 DNA follows: TGTGCCAGCAGCCAAGATGGGGTTCCAGCTAGCTATGGCTACACCTTC.

This rearrangement joins TRBV21-1 to TRBJ1-5; the DNA was not used to check the table's D call, TRBD1. TRBV21-1 represents a pseudogene. The CDR3 has 16 residues. CDR3 loop: CATFEGASTSNQPQHF. The CDR3, as DNA: TGTGCCACCTTCGAGGGGGCATCGACTAGCAATCAGCCCCAGCATTTT.

This clonotype appeared a few times. The chain carries TRBV5-1 and TRBJ2-5; D might be TRBD1 (5 bases). Germline-derived CDR1 and CDR2 are SGHRS and YFSETQ. The CDR3 consists of 14 residues. Deletions cut 1 base from V and 4 bases from J, with 11 bases between. The CDR3 sequence: CASSLMDTGETQYF. The CDR3 DNA sequence: TGCGCCAGCAGCTTGATGGACACCGGAGAGACCCAGTACTTC. Drawing the rest from reference TRBV5-1 and TRBJ2-5, the complete variable domain is KAGVTQTPRYLIKTRGQQVTLSCSPISGHRSVSWYQQTPGQGLQFLFEYFSETQRNKGNFPGRFSGRQFSNSRSEMNVSTLELGDSALYLCASSLMDTGETQYFGPGTRLLVL.

This clonotype has only a few counts. This chain connects TRBV3-1 to TRBJ2-1; D might be TRBD2 (6 bases). CDR3 length: 17 residues. The germline V and J ends were trimmed by 0 bases and 5 bases, with 17 bases remaining between them. Germline V gene lookup returns CDR1 LGHDT and CDR2 YNNKEL (reference sequence). This CDR3 reads CASSQDLAGFGNNEQFF. CDR3 DNA: TGTGCCAGCAGCCAAGATTTGGCGGGATTCGGGAACAATGAGCAGTTCTTC.

As regards this clonotype: A much larger clonotype is one base distant, so this may be a read error. CDR3 sequence: CASSFGTVRETQYF. The CDR3 region has the DNA TGCGCCAGCAGCTTTGGGACAGTCCGAGAGACCCAGTACTTC. The chain uses TRBV5-1 and TRBJ2-4; 7 positions match TRBD1. With the DNA end fitting TRBJ2-5 better, the J assignment may be wrong. The CDR3 length is 14 residues. Per germline, CDR1 SGHRS and CDR2 YFSETQ.

This clonotype showed up just once. The rearrangement joins TRBV28 to TRBJ2-5, with D perhaps TRBD1 (6 bases). This CDR3 region has 15 residues. Trimming shortened V by 6 bases and J by 0 bases, and 14 bases separated the two germline ends. The germline V gene encodes CDR1 MDHEN and CDR2 SYDVKM. In DNA form, the CDR3 reads TGTGCCAGCAGGGAGGACAGCACGTACCAAGAGACCCAGTACTTC. Translation gives CASREDSTYQETQYF.

The chain uses TRBV12-3 or TRBV12-4 and TRBJ2-3; TRBD2 agrees at 11 bases. The length of the CDR3 is 15 residues. Trimming cost V 2 bases and J 5 bases; bases outside gene matches: 3. CDR3 protein: CASSLNLAGGDTQYF. CDR3 nucleotide sequence: TGTGCCAGCAGTTTAAACCTAGCGGGGGGAGATACGCAGTATTTT.

In regard to this clonotype: At one of its ends the junction is not consistent with the germline gene, which may arise from a read error. The chain combines TRBV30 with TRBJ2-1; D ambiguous. Germline CDR1 is GTSNPN and CDR2 is SVGIG (reference sequence). The CDR3 consists of 13 residues. CDR3 coding DNA: TGTGCCTGGGCCCCACGCTCCGACAATGAGCAGTTCTTC. It specifies CAWAPRSDNEQFF.

This clonotype has only a few counts. The chain is built from TRBV6-2 or TRBV6-3 and TRBJ2-7, with TRBD1 matching over 8 bases. Germline lookup yields CDR1 MNHEY and CDR2 SVGEGT. The CDR3 contains 15 residues. The V gene end was trimmed by 10 bases and the J gene end by 4 bases; junction bases not matched to a gene: 15. CDR3 residues: CATTTLGQVPYEQYF. The DNA for the CDR3 is TGTGCCACTACCACCTTGGGACAGGTCCCATACGAGCAGTACTTC.

The chain combines TRBV30 with TRBJ2-5; 8 bases are shared with TRBD2. The germline V gene has CDR1 GTSNPN and CDR2 SVGIG (reference sequence). V shed 5 bases and J 11 bases; nucleotides not matched to a gene: 16. The CDR3 runs to 14 residues. CDR3: CAWQRGQKYNEQYF. CDR3 nucleotides: TGTGCCTGGCAGCGGGGGCAGAAATACAATGAGCAGTACTTC.

A word on this clonotype: At one end the junction does not follow the germline gene, possibly because of a read error. This rearrangement joins TRBV29-1 to TRBJ1-2; no clear D gene. Germline V gives CDR1 SQVTM, CDR2 ANQGSEA. The CDR3 loop spans 15 amino acids. The chain's CDR3 is CSVEAGRSFNHGYTF. CDR3 in DNA: TGCAGCGTTGAAGCCGGGCGGAGTTTTAACCATGGCTACACCTTC.

The chain links TRBV11-2 to TRBJ2-7; weak D call: TRBD2 (6 bases). This CDR3 comprises 18 residues. Germline lookup yields CDR1 SGHAT and CDR2 FQNNGV. V was shortened by 1 base and J by 0 bases, with 19 bases between the two germline ends. The CDR3 DNA is TGTGCCAGCAGCTTAGGGCGGGGTAGGGGCACTGCCTCCTACGAGCAGTACTTC. Amino acids: CASSLGRGRGTASYEQYF.

The CDR3 DNA reads as TGTGCCAGCAGTTACTCCCGGTTTAGCAATCAGCCCCAGTATTTT. Translating gives CASSYSRFSNQPQYF. The rearrangement uses TRBV6-5 and TRBJ1-5; D is uncertain. Gene TRBJ2-3 matches the end of the DNA better, so the J call may be wrong. Germline loops: CDR1 MNHEY, CDR2 SVGAGI. This CDR3 contains 15 residues.

This sequence joins TRBV20-1 and TRBJ1-5; 9 nucleotides line up with TRBD1. Germline V gene sequence: CDR1 DFQATT, CDR2 SNEGSKA (reference sequence). The CDR3 has 14 residues. Losses at the gene ends were 1 base for V and 7 bases for J; bases not matched to a gene: 5. The CDR3: CSARAWTGAQPQHF. CDR3 sequence (DNA): TGCAGTGCTAGAGCGTGGACAGGGGCACAGCCCCAGCATTTT.

The rearrangement uses TRBV7-9 and TRBJ2-1, with a tentative D call TRBD2 (5 bases). The germline gives CDR1 SEHNR, CDR2 FQNEAQ (reference sequence). With 4 bases removed from V and 8 bases from J, the gap between germline ends came to 18 bases. The CDR3 has 15 amino acids. The CDR3 region is CASSWQDGVWDEQFF. The CDR3 DNA reads TGTGCCAGCAGCTGGCAGGACGGGGTTTGGGATGAGCAGTTCTTC.

The table lists this clonotype with a few counts. V usage is TRBV20-1 and J usage is TRBJ2-3, with D possibly being TRBD1 (5 bases). The CDR3 has 16 residues. CDR1 and CDR2 (germline): DFQATT, SNEGSKA (reference sequence). The germline V and J ends were trimmed by 5 bases and 4 bases, with 22 bases remaining between them. The CDR3 loop is CSACPPKDNWADTQYF. For the CDR3, the DNA is TGCAGTGCTTGCCCCCCCAAGGACAACTGGGCAGATACGCAGTATTTT.

The V gene is TRBV30, the J gene TRBJ2-1; D not certain. V was trimmed by 5 bases and J by 8 bases, leaving 10 bases between them. This CDR3 comprises 11 residues. Germline V gene sequence: CDR1 GTSNPN, CDR2 SVGIG (reference sequence). Here the CDR3 reads CAWCIFDEQFF. CDR3 sequence (DNA): TGTGCCTGGTGCATATTCGATGAGCAGTTCTTC.

This chain links TRBV24-1 with TRBJ2-3, with D maybe TRBD1 (6 bases). The length of the CDR3 is 15 residues. V shed 3 bases and J shed 1 base, with 10 bases lying between them. Germline-derived CDR1 and CDR2 are KGHDR and SFDVKD. The CDR3 sequence is CATSDARTGTDTQYF. DNA of the CDR3: TGTGCCACCAGTGATGCCCGGACAGGCACAGATACGCAGTATTTT.

The V call is TRBV7-2, the J call TRBJ2-7; the match to TRBD2 covers 10 bases. The CDR3 extends over 17 amino acids. CDR1 SGHTA and CDR2 FQGNSA come from the germline V gene. V lost 5 bases to trimming and J lost 3 bases; unmatched junction nucleotides: 13. The CDR3 nucleotides read TGTGCCAGCAGCCCAATCGTAGGTAGCGGGAGGAACTACGAGCAGTACTTC. Translation: CASSPIVGSGRNYEQYF.

This clonotype has more than one count but fewer than ten. The rearrangement uses TRBV9 and TRBJ2-3; D not resolved. Germline loops: CDR1 SGDLS, CDR2 YYNGEE. The CDR3 has 13 residues. V lost 0 bases and J lost 6, with 8 bases in between. The CDR3 here is CASSVVESDTQYF. Here the CDR3 DNA reads TGTGCCAGCAGCGTAGTTGAGTCCGATACGCAGTATTTT. Using reference TRBV9 and TRBJ2-3 for the parts outside the CDR3, the full variable domain is DSGVTQTPKHLITATGQRVTLRCSPRSGDLSVYWYQQSLDQGLQFLIQYYNGEERAKGNILERFSAQQFPDLHSELNLSSLELGDSALYFCASSVVESDTQYFGPGTRLTVL.

This clonotype occurred a few times. The chain is built from TRBV2 and TRBJ2-3, with D tentatively TRBD1 (6 bases). Trimming removed 7 bases at V and 4 bases at J, with 9 bases between. This CDR3 comprises 12 residues. Looked up from germline, CDR1 is SNHLY and CDR2 is FYNNEI. Written as DNA, the CDR3 is TGTGCCAGCACTTCAGGGGCAGATACGCAGTATTTT. It is translated as CASTSGADTQYF.

Regarding this clonotype: A read error may be the cause here, since a much bigger clone is one base away. The rearrangement links TRBV12-3 or TRBV12-4 to TRBJ2-7, with TRBD1 identical over 7 bases. The CDR3 runs to 12 residues. The CDR3 loop reads CASSLAGGERYF. The CDR3 DNA reads TGTGCCAGCAGTTTAGCAGGGGGCGAGCGGTACTTC.

The chain combines TRBV5-1 with TRBJ2-4; 10 nucleotides agree with TRBD1. The end of the DNA aligns better with TRBJ2-7, so the J call may be wrong. Germline CDR1 reads SGHRS; CDR2 reads YFSETQ. This CDR3 has 15 amino acids. The CDR3 protein is CASSQGQGPSDEQYF. Written as DNA, the CDR3 is TGCGCCAGCAGCCAGGGACAGGGGCCTAGCGACGAGCAGTACTTC.